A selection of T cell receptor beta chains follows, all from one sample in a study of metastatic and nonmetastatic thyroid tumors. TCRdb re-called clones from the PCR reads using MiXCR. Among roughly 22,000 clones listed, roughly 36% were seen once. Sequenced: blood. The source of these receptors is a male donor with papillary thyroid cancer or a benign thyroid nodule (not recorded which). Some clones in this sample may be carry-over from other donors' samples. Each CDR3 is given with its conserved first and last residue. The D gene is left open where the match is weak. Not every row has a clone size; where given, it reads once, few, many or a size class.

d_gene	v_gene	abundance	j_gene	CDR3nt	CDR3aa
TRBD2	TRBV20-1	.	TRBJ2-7	TGCAGTGCTAGAGATCGGGGGCCGGCGGGAGGGCCATACGAGCAGTACTTC	CSARDRGPAGGPYEQYF
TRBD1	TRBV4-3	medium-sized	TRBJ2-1	TGCGCCAGCAGCCCAGGGACAGGGATTAACAATGAGCAGTTCTTC	CASSPGTGINNEQFF
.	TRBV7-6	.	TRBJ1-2	TGTGCCAGCAGCGACCTGATTAGGGGGGCCAACTATGGCTACACCTTC	CASSDLIRGANYGYTF
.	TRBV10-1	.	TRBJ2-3	TGCGCCAGCAGTGAGCTGCCGGGTGGAGATACGCAGTATTTT	CASSELPGGDTQYF
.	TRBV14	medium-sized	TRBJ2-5	TGTGCCAGCAGCCAAGATCTTCAAGTCGGGTACCAAGAGACCCAGTACTTC	CASSQDLQVGYQETQYF
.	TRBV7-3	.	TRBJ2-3	TGTGCCAGCAGCTTAACTAGCAGCACAGATACGCAGTATTTT	CASSLTSSTDTQYF
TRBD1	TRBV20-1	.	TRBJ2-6	TGCAGTGCTAGAGAACCCCGACAGGGGGCGAGCTCTGTGGCCAACGTCCTGACTTTC	CSAREPRQGASSVANVLTF
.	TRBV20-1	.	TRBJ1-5	TGCAGTGCTAGATCGGATAATCAGCCCCAGCATTTT	CSARSDNQPQHF
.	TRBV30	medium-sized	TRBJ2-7	TGTGCCTGGAGTCAGGGCCCCTACGAGCAGTACTTC	CAWSQGPYEQYF
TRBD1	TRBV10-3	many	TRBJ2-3	TGTGCCATCAGGGCTGGACAGGGAACAGATACGCAGTATTTT	CAIRAGQGTDTQYF
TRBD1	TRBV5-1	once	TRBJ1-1	TGCGCCAGCAGCCCCGGGACAGCTAACACTGAAGCTTTCTTT	CASSPGTANTEAFF
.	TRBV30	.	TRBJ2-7	TGTGCCTGGAGTGTAGCAGGGACGGCCTACGAGCAGTACTTC	CAWSVAGTAYEQYF
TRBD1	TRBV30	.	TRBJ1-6	TGTGCCTGGAGTGGACAGGGTGAGAATTCACCCCTCCACTTT	CAWSGQGENSPLHF
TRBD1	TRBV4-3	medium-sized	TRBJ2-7	TGCGCCAGCAGCCAAGGCGCAGGGGGCATCTACGAGCAGTACTTC	CASSQGAGGIYEQYF
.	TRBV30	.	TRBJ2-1	TGTGCCTGGAGTGTGGGCTACAATGAGCAGTTCTTC	CAWSVGYNEQFF
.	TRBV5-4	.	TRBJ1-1	TGTGCCAGCAGCTTGGAGTATGGGACCGAACCACTCTTT	CASSLEYGTEPLF
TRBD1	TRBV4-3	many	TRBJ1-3	TGCGCCAGCAGCGCTGACAGGGTTGGAAACACCATATATTTT	CASSADRVGNTIYF
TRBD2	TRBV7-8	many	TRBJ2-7	TGTGCCAGCAGCTGGCGGGAGAATAACGAGCAGTACTTC	CASSWRENNEQYF
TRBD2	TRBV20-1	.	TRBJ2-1	TGCAGAGTCAGTGGGACTAGCGGGGGAAATGAGCAGTTCTTC	CRVSGTSGGNEQFF
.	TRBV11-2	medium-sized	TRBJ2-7	TGTGCCAGCAGCTTAGATCGCGTAGGGCCCGAGCAGTACTTC	CASSLDRVGPEQYF
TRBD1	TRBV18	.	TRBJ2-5	TGTGCCAGCTCACCACCTACAGGGGGCGGAGAGACCCAGTACTTC	CASSPPTGGGETQYF
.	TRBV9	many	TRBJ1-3	TGTGCCAGCAGCGTAGGGGGGAACTCTGGAAACACCATATATTTT	CASSVGGNSGNTIYF
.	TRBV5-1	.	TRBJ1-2	TGCGCCAGCAGCTTGAGAGGGGATGGCTATGGCTACACCTTC	CASSLRGDGYGYTF
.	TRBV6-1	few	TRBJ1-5	TGTGCCAGCAGTGAAGGGGGCAATCAGCCCCAGCATTTT	CASSEGGNQPQHF
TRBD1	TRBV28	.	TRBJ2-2	TGTGCCAGCAGGCAAGGGGACAGGGTTTTCGGGGAGCTGTTTTTT	CASRQGDRVFGELFF
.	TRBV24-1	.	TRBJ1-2	TGTGCCACCGGGGGGGTTAATCCCTCATATGGCTACACCTTC	CATGGVNPSYGYTF
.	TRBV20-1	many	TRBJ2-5	TGCAGTGCTAGGCACGGGTTGGAGACCCAGTACTTC	CSARHGLETQYF
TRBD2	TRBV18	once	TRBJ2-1	TGTGCCAGCTCACCACAGGGACCGGGACTAGCTGGTGAGCAGTTCTTC	CASSPQGPGLAGEQFF
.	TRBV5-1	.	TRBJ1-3	TGCGCCAGCAGCTTGCAGGGGCCAGGAAACACCATATATTTT	CASSLQGPGNTIYF
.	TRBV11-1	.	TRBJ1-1	TGTGCCAGCAGCCCTGGGACGGCGACTGAAGCTTTCTTT	CASSPGTATEAFF
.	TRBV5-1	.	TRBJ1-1	TGCGCCAGCAGCCCCTCGGGGGGGCGGAACACTGAAGCTTTCTTT	CASSPSGGRNTEAFF
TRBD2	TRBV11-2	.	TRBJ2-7	TGTGCCAGCATCGGACTAGTCGGCTACGAGCAGTACTTC	CASIGLVGYEQYF
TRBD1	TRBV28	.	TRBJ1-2	TGTGCCAGCAGCAGACAGGGGTTCTATGGCTACACCTTC	CASSRQGFYGYTF
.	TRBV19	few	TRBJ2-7	TGTGCCAGCGGGACACCGTACGAGCAGTACTTC	CASGTPYEQYF
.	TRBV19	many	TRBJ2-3	TGTGCCAGTAGTATGGACTCATCGGGGTGGTCAGATACGCAGTATTTT	CASSMDSSGWSDTQYF
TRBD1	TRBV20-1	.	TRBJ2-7	TGCAGTGCTGGCCGGGACAGCACCTACGAGCAGTACTTC	CSAGRDSTYEQYF
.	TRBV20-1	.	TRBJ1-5	TGCAGTGCTCGATTTCCCCAAACCAATCAGCCCCAGCATTTT	CSARFPQTNQPQHF
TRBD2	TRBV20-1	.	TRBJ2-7	TGCAGTGCTAGGGCCGCGGGCGGGAGCTACGAGCAGTACTTC	CSARAAGGSYEQYF
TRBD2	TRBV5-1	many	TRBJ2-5	TGCGCCAGCAGCGTAAGGTGGGGAGGGGAGACCCAGTACTTC	CASSVRWGGETQYF